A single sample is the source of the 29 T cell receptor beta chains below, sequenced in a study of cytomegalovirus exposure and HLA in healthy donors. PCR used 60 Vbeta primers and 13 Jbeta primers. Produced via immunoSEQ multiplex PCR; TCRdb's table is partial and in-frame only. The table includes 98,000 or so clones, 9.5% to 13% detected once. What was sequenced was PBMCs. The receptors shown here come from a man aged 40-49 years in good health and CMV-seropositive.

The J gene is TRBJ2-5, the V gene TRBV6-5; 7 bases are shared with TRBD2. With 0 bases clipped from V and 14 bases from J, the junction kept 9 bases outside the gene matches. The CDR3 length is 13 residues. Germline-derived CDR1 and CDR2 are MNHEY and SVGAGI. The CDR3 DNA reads TGTGCCAGCAGTTACTCGGAGCAGCGGGGAACATACTTC. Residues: CASSYSEQRGTYF.

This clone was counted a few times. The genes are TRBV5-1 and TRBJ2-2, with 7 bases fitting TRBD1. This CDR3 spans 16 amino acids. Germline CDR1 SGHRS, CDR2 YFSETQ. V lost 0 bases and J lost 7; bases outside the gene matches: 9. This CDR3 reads CASSLAGRGRVGELFF. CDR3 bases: TGCGCCAGCAGCTTGGCCGGTAGGGGGCGGGTCGGGGAGCTGTTTTTT.

In DNA form, the CDR3 reads TGTGCCAGCAGAGAAACAGGGGTCACTGAAGCTTTCTTT. Its translation is CASRETGVTEAFF. The V gene is TRBV2, the J gene TRBJ1-1; TRBD1 aligns across 7 bases. The CDR3 sequence is 13 residues long. V lost 6 bases and J lost 4; bases outside the gene matches: 5. CDR1 is SNHLY and CDR2 is FYNNEI in the germline V gene. Using reference TRBV2 and TRBJ1-1 for the parts outside the CDR3, the full variable domain is EPEVTQTPSHQVTQMGQEVILRCVPISNHLYFYWYRQILGQKVEFLVSFYNNEISEKSEIFDDQFSVERPDGSNFTLKIRSTKLEDSAMYFCASRETGVTEAFFGQGTRLTVV.

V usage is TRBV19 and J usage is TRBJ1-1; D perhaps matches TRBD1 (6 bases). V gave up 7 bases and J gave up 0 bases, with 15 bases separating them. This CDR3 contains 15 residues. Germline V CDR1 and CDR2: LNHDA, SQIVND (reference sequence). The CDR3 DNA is TGTGCCAGTATTAGGGGGAGCCTCATGAACACTGAAGCTTTCTTT. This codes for CASIRGSLMNTEAFF.

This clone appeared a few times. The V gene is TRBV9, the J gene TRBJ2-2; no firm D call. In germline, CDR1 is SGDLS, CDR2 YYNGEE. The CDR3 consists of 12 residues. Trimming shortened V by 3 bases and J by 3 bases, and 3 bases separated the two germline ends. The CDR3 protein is CASSAYTGELFF. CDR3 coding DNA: TGTGCCAGCAGCGCCTACACCGGGGAGCTGTTTTTT.

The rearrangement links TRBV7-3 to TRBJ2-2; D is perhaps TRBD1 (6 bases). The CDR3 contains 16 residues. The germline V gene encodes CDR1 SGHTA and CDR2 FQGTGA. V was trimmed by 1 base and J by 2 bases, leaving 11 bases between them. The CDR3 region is CASSLIGTQNTGELFF. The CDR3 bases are TGTGCCAGCAGCTTAATTGGGACACAAAACACCGGGGAGCTGTTTTTT.

CDR3 loop: CSGEGYTF. The CDR3 DNA reads TGCAGCGGGGAAGGCTACACCTTC. The V gene is TRBV20-1, the J gene TRBJ1-2; the D is unclear. This CDR3 comprises 8 residues. Germline V gives CDR1 DFQATT, CDR2 SNEGSKA (reference sequence).

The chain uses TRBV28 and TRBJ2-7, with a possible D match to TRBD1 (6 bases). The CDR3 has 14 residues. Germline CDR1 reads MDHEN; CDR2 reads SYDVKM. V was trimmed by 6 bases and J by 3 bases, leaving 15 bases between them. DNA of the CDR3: TGTGCCAGCAGGCCCCCTGGACAGAGCTACGAGCAGTACTTC. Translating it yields CASRPPGQSYEQYF.

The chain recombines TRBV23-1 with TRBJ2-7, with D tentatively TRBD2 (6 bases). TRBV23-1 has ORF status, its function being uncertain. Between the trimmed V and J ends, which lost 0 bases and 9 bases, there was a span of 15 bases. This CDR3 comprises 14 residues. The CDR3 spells CASSQSWRVTRQYF. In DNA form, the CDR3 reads TGCGCCAGCAGTCAATCCTGGAGGGTGACAAGGCAGTACTTC.

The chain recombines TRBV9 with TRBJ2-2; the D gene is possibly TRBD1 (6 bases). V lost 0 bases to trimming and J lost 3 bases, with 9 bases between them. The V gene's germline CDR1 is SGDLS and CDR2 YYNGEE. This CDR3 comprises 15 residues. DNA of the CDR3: TGTGCCAGCAGCGTAGGGGACATTTACACCGGGGAGCTGTTTTTT. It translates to CASSVGDIYTGELFF.

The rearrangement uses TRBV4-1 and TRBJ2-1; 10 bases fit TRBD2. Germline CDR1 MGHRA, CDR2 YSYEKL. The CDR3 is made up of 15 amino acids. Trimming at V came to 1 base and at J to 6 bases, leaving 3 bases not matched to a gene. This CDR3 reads CASSQALAGFNEQFF. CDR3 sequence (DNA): TGCGCCAGCAGCCAAGCACTAGCGGGATTCAATGAGCAGTTCTTC.

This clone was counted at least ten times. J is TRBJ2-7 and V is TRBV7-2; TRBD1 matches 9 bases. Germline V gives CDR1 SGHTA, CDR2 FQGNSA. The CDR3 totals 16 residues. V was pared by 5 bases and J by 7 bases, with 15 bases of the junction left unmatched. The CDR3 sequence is CASSQGLGTGLREQYF. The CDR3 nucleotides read TGTGCCAGCAGCCAAGGATTGGGGACAGGGCTTCGTGAGCAGTACTTC.

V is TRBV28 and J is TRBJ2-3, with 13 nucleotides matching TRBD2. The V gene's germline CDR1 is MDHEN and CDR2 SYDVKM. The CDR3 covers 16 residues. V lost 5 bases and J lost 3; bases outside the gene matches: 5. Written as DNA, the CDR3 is TGTGCCAGCAGTGCGGGACTAGCGGGGCCGACAGATACGCAGTATTTT. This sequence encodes CASSAGLAGPTDTQYF.

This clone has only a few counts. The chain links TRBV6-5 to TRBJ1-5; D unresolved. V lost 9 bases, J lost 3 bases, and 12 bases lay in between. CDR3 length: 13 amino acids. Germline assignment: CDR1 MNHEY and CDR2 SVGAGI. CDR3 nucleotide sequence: TGTGCCAGTGCGCGGGCCCACAATCAGCCCCAGCATTTT. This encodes CASARAHNQPQHF.

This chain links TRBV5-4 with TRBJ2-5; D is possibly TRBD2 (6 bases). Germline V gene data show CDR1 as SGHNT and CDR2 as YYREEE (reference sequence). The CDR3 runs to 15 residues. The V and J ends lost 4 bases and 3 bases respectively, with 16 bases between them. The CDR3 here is CASSLPTREKETQYF. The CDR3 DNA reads TGTGCCAGCAGCCTACCGACCCGGGAGAAAGAGACCCAGTACTTC.

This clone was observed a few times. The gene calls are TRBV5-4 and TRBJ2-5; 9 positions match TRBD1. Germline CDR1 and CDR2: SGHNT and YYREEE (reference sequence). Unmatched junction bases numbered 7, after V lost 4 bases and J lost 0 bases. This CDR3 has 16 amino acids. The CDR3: CASSPGTGQYQETQYF. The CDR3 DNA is TGTGCCAGCAGCCCGGGGACAGGGCAATACCAAGAGACCCAGTACTTC.

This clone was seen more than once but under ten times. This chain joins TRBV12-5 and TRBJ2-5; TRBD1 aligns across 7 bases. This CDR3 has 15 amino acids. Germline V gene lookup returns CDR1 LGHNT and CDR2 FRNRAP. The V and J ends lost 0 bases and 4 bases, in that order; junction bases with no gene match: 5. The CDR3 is CASGLVPDRRETQYF. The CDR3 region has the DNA TGTGCTAGTGGTTTGGTCCCGGACAGGCGAGAGACCCAGTACTTC.

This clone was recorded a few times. CDR3 bases: TGCGCCAGCAGCCAAGAGCGCGGACAGCGAGAGACCCAGTACTTC. It encodes CASSQERGQRETQYF. The chain joins TRBV4-1 to TRBJ2-5, with D possibly TRBD1 on 6 matching bases. CDR3 length: 15 amino acids. Trimming removed 0 bases at V and 4 bases at J, with 12 bases between. The germline V gene has CDR1 MGHRA and CDR2 YSYEKL.

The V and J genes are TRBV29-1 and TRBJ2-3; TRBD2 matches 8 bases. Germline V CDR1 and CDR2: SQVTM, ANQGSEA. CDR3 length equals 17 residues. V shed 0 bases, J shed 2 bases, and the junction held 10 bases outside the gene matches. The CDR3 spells CSVEDRLAGQNTDTQYF. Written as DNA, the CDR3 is TGCAGCGTTGAAGATCGGCTAGCGGGTCAGAACACAGATACGCAGTATTTT.

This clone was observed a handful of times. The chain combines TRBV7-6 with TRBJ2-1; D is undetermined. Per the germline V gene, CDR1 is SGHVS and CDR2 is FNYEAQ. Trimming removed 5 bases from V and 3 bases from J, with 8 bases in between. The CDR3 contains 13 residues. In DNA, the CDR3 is TGTGCCAGCAGCAAAAGCGTCTACAATGAGCAGTTCTTC. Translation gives CASSKSVYNEQFF.

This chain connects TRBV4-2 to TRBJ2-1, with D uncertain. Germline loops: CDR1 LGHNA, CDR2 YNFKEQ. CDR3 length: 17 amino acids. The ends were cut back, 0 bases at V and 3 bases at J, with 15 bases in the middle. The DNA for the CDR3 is TGTGCCAGCAGCCAAGAAGCCCCCCGAAGAAGCTACAATGAGCAGTTCTTC. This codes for CASSQEAPRRSYNEQFF.

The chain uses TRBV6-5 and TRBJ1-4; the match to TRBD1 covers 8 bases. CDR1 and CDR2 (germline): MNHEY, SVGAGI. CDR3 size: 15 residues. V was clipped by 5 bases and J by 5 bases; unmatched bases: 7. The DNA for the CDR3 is TGTGCCAGCAGTGGAAATACAGGGGGGAATGAAAAACTGTTTTTT. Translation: CASSGNTGGNEKLFF.

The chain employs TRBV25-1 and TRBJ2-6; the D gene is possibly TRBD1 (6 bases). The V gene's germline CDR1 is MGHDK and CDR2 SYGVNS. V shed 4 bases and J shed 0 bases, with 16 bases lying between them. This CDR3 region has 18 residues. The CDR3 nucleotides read TGTGCCAGCAGTGCCCCGGGACATCCAAGCTCTGGGGCCAACGTCCTGACTTTC. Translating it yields CASSAPGHPSSGANVLTF.

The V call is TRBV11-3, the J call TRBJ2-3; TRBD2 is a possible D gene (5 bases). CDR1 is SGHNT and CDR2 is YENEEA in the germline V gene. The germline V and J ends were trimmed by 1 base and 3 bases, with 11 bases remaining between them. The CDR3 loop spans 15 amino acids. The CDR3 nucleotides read TGTGCCAGCAGCTTAGCTTGGACGGGGACAGATACGCAGTATTTT. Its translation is CASSLAWTGTDTQYF.

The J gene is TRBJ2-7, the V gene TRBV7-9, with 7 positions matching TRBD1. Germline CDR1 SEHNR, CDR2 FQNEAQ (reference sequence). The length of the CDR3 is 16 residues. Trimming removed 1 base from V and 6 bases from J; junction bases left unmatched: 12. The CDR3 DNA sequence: TGTGCCAGCAGCTTAGGAGGACAGGAAGGGCGCGGCGAGCAGTACTTC. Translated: CASSLGGQEGRGEQYF.

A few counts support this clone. The CDR3 bases are TGTGCCAGCAGTTACTCGAGTAACTCACCCCTCCACTTT. Translated: CASSYSSNSPLHF. The genes are TRBV6-5 and TRBJ1-6, with D unresolved. The CDR3 has 13 amino acids. Trimming pared 0 bases from V and 10 bases from J, leaving 7 bases between. The germline V gene encodes CDR1 MNHEY and CDR2 SVGAGI.

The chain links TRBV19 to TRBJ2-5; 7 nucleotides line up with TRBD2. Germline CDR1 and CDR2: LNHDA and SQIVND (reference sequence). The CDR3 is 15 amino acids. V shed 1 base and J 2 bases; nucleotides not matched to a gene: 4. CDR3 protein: CASSIGSGQQETQYF. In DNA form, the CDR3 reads TGTGCCAGTAGTATAGGTAGCGGGCAACAAGAGACCCAGTACTTC.

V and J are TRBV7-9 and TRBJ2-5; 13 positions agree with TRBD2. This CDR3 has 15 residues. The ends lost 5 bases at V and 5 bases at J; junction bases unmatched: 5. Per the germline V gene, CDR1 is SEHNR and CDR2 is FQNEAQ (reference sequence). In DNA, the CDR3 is TGTGCCAGCAGCCCCGGACTAGCGGGAGCGGAGACCCAGTACTTC. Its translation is CASSPGLAGAETQYF.

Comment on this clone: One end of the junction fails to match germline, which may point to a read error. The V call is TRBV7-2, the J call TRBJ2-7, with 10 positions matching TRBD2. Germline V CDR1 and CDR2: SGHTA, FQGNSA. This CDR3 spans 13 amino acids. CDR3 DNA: TGTGCCAGCAGCCCCACCCGACCCGGACTAGCGGTCTTC. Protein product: CASSPTRPGLAVF.